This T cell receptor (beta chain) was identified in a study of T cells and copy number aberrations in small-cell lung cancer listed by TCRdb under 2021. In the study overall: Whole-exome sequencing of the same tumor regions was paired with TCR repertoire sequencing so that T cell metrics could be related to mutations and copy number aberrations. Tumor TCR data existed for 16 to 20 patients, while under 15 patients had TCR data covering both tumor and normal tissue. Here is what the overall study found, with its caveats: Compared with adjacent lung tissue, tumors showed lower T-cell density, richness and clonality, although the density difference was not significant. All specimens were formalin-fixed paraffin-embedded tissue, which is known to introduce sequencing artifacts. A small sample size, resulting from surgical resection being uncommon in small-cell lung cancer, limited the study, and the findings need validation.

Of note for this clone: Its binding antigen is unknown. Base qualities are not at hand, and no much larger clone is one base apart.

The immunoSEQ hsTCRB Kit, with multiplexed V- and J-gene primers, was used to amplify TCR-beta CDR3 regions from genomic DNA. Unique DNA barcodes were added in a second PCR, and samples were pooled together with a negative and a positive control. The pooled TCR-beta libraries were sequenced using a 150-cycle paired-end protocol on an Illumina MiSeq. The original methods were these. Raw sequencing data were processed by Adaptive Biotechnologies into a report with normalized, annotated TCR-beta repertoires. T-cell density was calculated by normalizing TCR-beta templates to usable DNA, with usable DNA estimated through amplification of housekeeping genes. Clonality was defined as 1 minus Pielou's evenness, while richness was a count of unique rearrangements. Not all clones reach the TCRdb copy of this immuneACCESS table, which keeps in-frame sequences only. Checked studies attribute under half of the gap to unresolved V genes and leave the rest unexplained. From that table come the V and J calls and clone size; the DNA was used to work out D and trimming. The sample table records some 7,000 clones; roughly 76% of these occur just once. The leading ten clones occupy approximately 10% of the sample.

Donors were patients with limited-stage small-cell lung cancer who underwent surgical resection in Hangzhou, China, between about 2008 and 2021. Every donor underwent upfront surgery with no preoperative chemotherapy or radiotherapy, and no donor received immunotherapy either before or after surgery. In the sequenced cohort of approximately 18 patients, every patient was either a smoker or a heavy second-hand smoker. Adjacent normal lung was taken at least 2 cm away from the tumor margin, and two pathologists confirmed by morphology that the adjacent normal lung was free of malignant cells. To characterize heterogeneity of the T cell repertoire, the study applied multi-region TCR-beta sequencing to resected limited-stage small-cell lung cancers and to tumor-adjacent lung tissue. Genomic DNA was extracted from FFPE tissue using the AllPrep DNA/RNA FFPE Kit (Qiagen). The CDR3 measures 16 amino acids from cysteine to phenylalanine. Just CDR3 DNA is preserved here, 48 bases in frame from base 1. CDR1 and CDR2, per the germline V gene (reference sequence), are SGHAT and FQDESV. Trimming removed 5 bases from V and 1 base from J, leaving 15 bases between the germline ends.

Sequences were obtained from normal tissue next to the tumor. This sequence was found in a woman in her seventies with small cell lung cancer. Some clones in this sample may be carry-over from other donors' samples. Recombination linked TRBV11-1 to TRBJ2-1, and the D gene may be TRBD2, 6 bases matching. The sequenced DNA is TGTGCCAGCAGCAGCTTTAGCGGAGTTTCCTACAATGAGCAGTTCTTC. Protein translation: CASSSFSGVSYNEQFF.